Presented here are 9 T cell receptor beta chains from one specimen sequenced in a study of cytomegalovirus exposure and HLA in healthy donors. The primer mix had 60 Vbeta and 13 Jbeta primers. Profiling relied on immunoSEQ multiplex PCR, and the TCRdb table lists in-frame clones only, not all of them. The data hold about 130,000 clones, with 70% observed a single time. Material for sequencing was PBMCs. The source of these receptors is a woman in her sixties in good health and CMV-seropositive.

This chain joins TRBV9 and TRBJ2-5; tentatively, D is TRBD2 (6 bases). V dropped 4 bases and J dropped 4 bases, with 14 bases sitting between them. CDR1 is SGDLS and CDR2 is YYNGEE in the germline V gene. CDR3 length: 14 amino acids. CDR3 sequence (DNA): TGTGCCAGCAGCCCGGGCGGGAAGGGAGAGACCCAGTACTTC. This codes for CASSPGGKGETQYF. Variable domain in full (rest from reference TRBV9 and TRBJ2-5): DSGVTQTPKHLITATGQRVTLRCSPRSGDLSVYWYQQSLDQGLQFLIQYYNGEERAKGNILERFSAQQFPDLHSELNLSSLELGDSALYFCASSPGGKGETQYFGPGTRLLVL.

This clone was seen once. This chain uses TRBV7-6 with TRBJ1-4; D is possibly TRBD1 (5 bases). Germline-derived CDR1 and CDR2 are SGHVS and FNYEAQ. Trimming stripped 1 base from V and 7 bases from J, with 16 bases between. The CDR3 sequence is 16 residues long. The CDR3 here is CASSLGVTRGGEKLFF. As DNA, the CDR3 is TGTGCCAGCAGCTTAGGGGTGACCCGGGGGGGTGAAAAACTGTTTTTT.

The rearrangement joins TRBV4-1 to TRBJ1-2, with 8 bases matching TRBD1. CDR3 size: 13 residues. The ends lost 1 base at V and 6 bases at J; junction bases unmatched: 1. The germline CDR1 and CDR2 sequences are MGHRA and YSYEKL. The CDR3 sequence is CASSQAGQDGYTF. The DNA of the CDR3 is TGCGCCAGCAGCCAAGCGGGACAGGATGGCTACACCTTC.

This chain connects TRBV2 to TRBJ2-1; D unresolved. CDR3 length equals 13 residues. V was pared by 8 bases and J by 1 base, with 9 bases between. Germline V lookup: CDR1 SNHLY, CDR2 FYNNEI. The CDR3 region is CASRSDSYNEQFF. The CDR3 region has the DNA TGTGCCAGCCGCAGCGATTCCTACAATGAGCAGTTCTTC.

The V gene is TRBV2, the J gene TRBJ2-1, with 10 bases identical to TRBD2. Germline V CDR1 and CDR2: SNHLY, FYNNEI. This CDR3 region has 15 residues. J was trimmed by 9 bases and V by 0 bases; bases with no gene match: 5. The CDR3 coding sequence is TGTGCCAGCAGTGAAGCCCTAGCGGGAGCTGGTGAGCAGTTCTTC. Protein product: CASSEALAGAGEQFF.

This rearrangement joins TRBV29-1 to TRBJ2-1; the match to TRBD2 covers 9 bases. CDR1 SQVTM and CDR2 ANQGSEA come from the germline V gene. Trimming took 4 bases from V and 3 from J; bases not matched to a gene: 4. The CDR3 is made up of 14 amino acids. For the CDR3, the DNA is TGCAGCGTTGTGCGGGAGGGCCACTACAATGAGCAGTTCTTC. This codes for CSVVREGHYNEQFF.

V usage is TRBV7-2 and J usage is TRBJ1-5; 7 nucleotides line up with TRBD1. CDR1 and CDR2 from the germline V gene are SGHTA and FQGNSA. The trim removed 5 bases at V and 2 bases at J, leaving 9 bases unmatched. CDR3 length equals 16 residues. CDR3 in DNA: TGTGCCAGCAGCCAAGGGGACAGAATAGGCAATCAGCCCCAGCATTTT. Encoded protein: CASSQGDRIGNQPQHF.

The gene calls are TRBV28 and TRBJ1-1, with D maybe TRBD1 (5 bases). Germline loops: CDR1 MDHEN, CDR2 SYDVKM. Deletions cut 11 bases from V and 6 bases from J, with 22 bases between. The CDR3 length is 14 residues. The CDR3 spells CASKWGGLGAEAFF. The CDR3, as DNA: TGTGCCTCAAAATGGGGGGGATTGGGTGCTGAAGCTTTCTTT. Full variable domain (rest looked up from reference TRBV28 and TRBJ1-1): DVKVTQSSRYLVKRTGEKVFLECVQDMDHENMFWYRQDPGLGLRLIYFSYDVKMKEKGDIPEGYSVSREKKERFSLILESASTNQTSMYLCASKWGGLGAEAFFGQGTRLTVV.

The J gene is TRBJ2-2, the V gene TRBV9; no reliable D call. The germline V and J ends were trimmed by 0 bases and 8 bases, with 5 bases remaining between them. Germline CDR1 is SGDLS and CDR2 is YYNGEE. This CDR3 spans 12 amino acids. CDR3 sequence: CASSVAEGELFF. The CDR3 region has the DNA TGTGCCAGCAGCGTAGCGGAGGGGGAGCTGTTTTTT. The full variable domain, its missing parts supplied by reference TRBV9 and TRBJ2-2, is DSGVTQTPKHLITATGQRVTLRCSPRSGDLSVYWYQQSLDQGLQFLIQYYNGEERAKGNILERFSAQQFPDLHSELNLSSLELGDSALYFCASSVAEGELFFGEGSRLTVL.